Here is one T cell receptor (beta chain) with its context. Its antigen remains unidentified. No much larger clone is present one base from it, and per-base qualities are unavailable. The record originates from a study of blood T cell repertoires in COVID-19 (dated by TCRdb to between 2020 and 2021). Broadly, across the study: The collaborator samples originated in the United States, Italy and Spain and spanned the acute and convalescent phases of COVID-19. The prospective study material was composed of cDNA or gDNA derived from T cells, B-cell-depleted T cells, or PBMCs. Subjects who had been exposed to COVID-19, were actively infected with it, or had recovered from it provided the deeply sampled blood TCRbeta repertoires that made up the dataset. The repertoires were released in a freely available public database intended as a resource for research on the immune response to SARS-CoV-2. The samples were drawn from the first 160 participants of the ongoing ImmuneRACE study and from 950 to 1,500 subjects provided by 6 global collaborators. A de-identified subject ID, COVID-19 status, age in years and sex were almost always included in the sample metadata. HLA class I and class II types, where available, came from metadata supplied by the sample provider rather than from assay-based typing. The investigation overall reported the following: The quantity of clinical and demographic metadata differed by source and by participant and was supplied without curation.

According to the germline V gene, CDR1 reads LGHNA and CDR2 reads YSLEER. Ends trimmed: V by 4 bases, J by 2 bases; bases unmatched to a gene: 5. The CDR3 numbers 15 residues from cysteine through phenylalanine. The read is trimmed to its CDR3 DNA, 45 bases read in frame from base 1. Each collaborating institution followed its own protocols to collect whole blood in K2EDTA tubes. Collaborator samples were shipped for TCRbeta analysis as frozen whole blood, isolated PBMCs, or DNA extracted from either sample type. TCRbeta CDR3 regions were amplified from genomic DNA using the immunoSEQ Assay, a bias-controlled multiplex PCR. On the study's bioinformatics: The number of nucleated cells in each sample was estimated by amplification of reference gene primers within the assay. Sequence reads were collapsed and filtered to measure the absolute abundance of every unique TCRbeta CDR3 rearrangement. For each sample, productive Simpson clonality was calculated as the square root of Simpson's diversity index across productive rearrangements. This is the immuneACCESS table as TCRdb keeps it, with only in-frame sequences that have V and J called. A part of the clones is gone; compared with another copy, unresolved V genes explain less than half, and the rest is unexplained. V, J and clone size derive from that table, while D and trimming were established from the DNA sequence. The sample yields about 310,000 clones; around 87% were counted once. In total, the top ten clones hold 1% of the sample.

The sequencing input was peripheral blood. The TCR was taken from a man aged 45-60 years with active or convalescent COVID-19. This chain is built from TRBV4-3 and TRBJ2-1; 7 central bases correspond to TRBD2. The CDR3 protein is CASSPASGAYNEQFF. The nucleotide sequence reads as follows: TGCGCCAGCAGCCCAGCCAGCGGGGCCTACAATGAGCAGTTCTTC.